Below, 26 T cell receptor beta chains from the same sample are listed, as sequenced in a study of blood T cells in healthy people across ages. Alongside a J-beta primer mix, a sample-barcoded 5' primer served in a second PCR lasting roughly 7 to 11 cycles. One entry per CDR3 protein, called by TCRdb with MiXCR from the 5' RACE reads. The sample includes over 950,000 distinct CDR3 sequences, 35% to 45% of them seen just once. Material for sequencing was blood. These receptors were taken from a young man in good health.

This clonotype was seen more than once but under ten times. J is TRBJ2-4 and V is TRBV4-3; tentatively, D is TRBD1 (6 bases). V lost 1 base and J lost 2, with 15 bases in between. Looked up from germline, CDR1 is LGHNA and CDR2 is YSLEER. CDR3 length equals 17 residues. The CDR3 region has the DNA TGCGCCAGCAGCCAAGGCAAGGGGGTCAAATCCAAAAACATTCAGTACTTC. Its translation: CASSQGKGVKSKNIQYF.

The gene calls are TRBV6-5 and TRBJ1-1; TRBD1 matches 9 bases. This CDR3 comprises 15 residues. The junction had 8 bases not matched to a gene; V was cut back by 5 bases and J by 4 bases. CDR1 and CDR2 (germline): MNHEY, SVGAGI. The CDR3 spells CASSPTGGWSTEAFF. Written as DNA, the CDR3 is TGTGCCAGCAGTCCAACAGGGGGCTGGAGCACTGAAGCTTTCTTT.

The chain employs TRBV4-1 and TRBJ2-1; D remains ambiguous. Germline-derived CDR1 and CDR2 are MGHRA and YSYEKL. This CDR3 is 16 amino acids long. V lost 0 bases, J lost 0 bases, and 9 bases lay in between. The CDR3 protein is CASSQEGQISYNEQFF. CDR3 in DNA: TGCGCCAGCAGCCAAGAAGGGCAGATCTCCTACAATGAGCAGTTCTTC.

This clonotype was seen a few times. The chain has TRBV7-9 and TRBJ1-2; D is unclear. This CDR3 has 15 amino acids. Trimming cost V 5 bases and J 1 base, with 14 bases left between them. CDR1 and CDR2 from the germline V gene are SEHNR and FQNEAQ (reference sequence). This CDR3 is CASSPVGQLNYGYTF. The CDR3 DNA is TGTGCCAGCAGCCCCGTAGGGCAACTTAACTATGGCTACACCTTC.

CDR3 in amino acids: CASSPGDSPYGYTF. DNA of the CDR3: TGTGCCAGCAGTCCCGGGGACAGCCCCTATGGCTACACCTTC. The V and J genes are TRBV12-3 or TRBV12-4 and TRBJ1-2; 7 bases are a match to TRBD1. The CDR3 totals 14 residues. The ends lost 5 bases at V and 4 bases at J; junction bases unmatched: 7.

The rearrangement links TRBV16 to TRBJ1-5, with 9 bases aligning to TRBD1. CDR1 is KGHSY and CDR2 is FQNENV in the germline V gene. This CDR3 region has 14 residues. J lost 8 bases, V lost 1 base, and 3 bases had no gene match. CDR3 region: CASSQLGQGKPQHF. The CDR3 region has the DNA TGTGCCAGCAGCCAATTGGGACAGGGTAAGCCCCAGCATTTT. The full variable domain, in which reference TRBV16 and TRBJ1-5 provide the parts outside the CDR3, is GEEVAQTPKHLVRGEGQKAKLYCAPIKGHSYVFWYQQVLKNEFKFLISFQNENVFDETGMPKERFSAKCLPNSPCSLEIQATKLEDSAVYFCASSQLGQGKPQHFGDGTRLSIL.

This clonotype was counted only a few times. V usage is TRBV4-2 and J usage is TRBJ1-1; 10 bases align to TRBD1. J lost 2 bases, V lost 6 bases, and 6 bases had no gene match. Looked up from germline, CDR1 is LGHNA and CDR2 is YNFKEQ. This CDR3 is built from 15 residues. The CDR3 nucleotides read TGTGCCAGCAGTTTGACAGGGGGCAGTAACACTGAAGCTTTCTTT. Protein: CASSLTGGSNTEAFF.

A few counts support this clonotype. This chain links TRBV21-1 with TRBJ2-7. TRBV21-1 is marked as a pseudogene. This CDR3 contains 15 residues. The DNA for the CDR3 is TGTGCCAGCAGCAAATGGGGTTCTAGCTCCTACGAGCAGTACTTC. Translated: CASSKWGSSSYEQYF.

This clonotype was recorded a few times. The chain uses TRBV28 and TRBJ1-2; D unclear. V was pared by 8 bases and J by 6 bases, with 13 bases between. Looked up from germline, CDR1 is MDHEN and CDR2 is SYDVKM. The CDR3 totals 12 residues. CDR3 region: CASLRRSNGYTF. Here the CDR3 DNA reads TGTGCCAGCCTTAGGAGGAGTAATGGCTACACCTTC.

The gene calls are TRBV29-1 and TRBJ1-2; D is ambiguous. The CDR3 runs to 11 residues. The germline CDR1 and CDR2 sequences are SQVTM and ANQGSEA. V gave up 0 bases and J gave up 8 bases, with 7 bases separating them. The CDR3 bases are TGCAGCGTTGAAGAATCCAAGGGCTACACCTTC. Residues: CSVEESKGYTF.

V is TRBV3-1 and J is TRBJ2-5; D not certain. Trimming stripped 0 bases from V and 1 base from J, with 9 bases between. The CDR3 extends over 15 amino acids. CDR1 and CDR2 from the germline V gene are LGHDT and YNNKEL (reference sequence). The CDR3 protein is CASSQDLALQETQYF. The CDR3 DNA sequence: TGTGCCAGCAGCCAAGATCTTGCACTCCAAGAGACCCAGTACTTC.

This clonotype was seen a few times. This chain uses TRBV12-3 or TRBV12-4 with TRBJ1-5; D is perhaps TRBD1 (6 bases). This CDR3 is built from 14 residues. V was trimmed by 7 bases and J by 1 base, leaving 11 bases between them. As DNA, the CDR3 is TGTGCCAGCACCTACAGGGTGAGCAATCAGCCCCAGCATTTT. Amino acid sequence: CASTYRVSNQPQHF.

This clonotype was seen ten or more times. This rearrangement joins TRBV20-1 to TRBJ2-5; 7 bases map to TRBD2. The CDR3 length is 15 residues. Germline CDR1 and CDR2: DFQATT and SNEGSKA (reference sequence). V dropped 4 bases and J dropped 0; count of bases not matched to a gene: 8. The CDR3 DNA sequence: TGCAGTGCTAAGCGACCCGGGGGGTACCAAGAGACCCAGTACTTC. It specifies CSAKRPGGYQETQYF.

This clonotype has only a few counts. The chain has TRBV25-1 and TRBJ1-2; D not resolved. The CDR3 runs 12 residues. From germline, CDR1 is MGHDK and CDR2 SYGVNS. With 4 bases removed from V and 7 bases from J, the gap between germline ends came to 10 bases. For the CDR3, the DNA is TGTGCCAGCAGTGGGGGTCTGGGTGGCTACACCTTC. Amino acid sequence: CASSGGLGGYTF.

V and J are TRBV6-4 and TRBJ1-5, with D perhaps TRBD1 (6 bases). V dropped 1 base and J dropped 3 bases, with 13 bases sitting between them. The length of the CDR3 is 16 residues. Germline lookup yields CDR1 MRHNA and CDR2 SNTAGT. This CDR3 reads CASSDYRDTINQPQHF. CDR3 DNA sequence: TGTGCCAGCAGTGACTACCGGGACACCATCAATCAGCCCCAGCATTTT.

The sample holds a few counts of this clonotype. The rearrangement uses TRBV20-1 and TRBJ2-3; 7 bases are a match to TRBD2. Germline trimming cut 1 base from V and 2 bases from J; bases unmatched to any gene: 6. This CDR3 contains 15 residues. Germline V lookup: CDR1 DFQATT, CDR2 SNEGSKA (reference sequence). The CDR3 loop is CSARGVGTITDTQYF. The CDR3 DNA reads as TGCAGTGCTAGAGGTGTGGGGACTATCACAGATACGCAGTATTTT.

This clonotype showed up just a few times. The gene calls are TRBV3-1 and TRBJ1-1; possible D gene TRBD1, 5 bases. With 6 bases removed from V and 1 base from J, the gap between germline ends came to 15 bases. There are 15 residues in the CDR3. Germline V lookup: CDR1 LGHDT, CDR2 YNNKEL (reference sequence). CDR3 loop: CASRPGTRWNTEAFF. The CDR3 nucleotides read TGTGCCAGCAGGCCGGGGACCCGTTGGAACACTGAAGCTTTCTTT.

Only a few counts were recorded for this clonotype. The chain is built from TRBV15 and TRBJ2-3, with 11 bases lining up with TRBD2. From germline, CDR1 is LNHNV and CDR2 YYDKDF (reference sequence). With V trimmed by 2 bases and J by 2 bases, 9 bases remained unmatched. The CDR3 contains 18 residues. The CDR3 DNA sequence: TGTGCCACCAGCAGACGACTAGCGGGGCTTACCGACACAGATACGCAGTATTTT. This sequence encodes CATSRRLAGLTDTDTQYF.

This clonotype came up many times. Here the CDR3 reads CASSGQDTYEQYF. The DNA for the CDR3 is TGTGCCAGCAGTGGACAGGATACCTACGAGCAGTACTTC. The chain combines TRBV12-3 or TRBV12-4 with TRBJ2-7, with 7 bases matching TRBD1. The length of the CDR3 is 13 residues. V lost 5 bases to trimming and J lost 2 bases; unmatched junction nucleotides: 3.

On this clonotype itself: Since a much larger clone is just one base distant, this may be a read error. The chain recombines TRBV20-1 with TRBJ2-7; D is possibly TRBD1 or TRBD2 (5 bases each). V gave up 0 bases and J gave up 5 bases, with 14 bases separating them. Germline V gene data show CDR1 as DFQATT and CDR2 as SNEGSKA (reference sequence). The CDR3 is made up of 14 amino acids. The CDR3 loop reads CSARDGRRGHEQYF. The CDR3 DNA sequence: TGCAGTGCTAGAGACGGTAGACGGGGCCACGAGCAGTACTTC.

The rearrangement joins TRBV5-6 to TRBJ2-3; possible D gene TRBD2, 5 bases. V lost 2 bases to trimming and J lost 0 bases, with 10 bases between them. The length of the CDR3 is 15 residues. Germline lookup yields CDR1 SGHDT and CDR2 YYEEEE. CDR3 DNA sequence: TGTGCCAGCAGCTTCGGACTGGGAAGCACAGATACGCAGTATTTT. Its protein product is CASSFGLGSTDTQYF.

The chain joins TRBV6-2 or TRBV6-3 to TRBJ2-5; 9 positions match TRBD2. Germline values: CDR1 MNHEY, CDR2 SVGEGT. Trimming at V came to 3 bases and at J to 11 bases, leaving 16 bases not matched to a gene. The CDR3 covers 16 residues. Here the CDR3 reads CASSYWRGGGINEQYF. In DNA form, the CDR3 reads TGTGCCAGCAGTTATTGGCGGGGGGGCGGAATCAATGAGCAGTACTTC.

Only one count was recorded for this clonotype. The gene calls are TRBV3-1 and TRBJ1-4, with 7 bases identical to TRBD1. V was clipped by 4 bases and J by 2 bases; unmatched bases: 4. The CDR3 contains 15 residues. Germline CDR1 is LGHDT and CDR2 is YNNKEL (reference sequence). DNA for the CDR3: TGTGCCAGCAGCCTACCACAGGGGACTAATGAAAAACTGTTTTTT. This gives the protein CASSLPQGTNEKLFF.

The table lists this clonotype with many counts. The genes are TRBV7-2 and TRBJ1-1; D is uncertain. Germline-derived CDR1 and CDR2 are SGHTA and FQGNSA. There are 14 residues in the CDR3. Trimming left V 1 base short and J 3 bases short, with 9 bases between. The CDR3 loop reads CASSLVAGDTEAFF. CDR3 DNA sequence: TGTGCCAGCAGCTTAGTCGCGGGAGACACTGAAGCTTTCTTT.

CDR3 region: CASSDRDISYEQYF. As DNA, the CDR3 is TGTGCCAGCAGCGACCGGGACATCTCCTACGAGCAGTACTTC. The rearrangement joins TRBV14 to TRBJ2-7; D possibly corresponds to TRBD1 (6 bases). CDR3 size: 14 residues. Looked up from germline, CDR1 is SGHDN and CDR2 is FVKESK. The germline V and J ends were trimmed by 5 bases and 0 bases, with 11 bases remaining between them.

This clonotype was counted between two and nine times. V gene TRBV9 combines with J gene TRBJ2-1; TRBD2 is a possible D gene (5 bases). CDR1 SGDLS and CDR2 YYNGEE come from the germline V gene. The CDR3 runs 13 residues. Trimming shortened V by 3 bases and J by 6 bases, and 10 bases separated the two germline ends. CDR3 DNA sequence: TGTGCCAGCAGCGCTCCGAGCGGCAATGAGCAGTTCTTC. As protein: CASSAPSGNEQFF. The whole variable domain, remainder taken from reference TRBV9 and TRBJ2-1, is DSGVTQTPKHLITATGQRVTLRCSPRSGDLSVYWYQQSLDQGLQFLIQYYNGEERAKGNILERFSAQQFPDLHSELNLSSLELGDSALYFCASSAPSGNEQFFGPGTRLTVL.